The next 20 T cell receptor beta chains were all read from a single sample in a study of T-cell memory formation after mild COVID-19. TCRdb reprocessed the 5' RACE reads via MiXCR and lists one record per CDR3 protein. The sample contains a few hundred thousand distinct CDR3 sequences, 8% to 10% of which appear only once. Sequencing used PBMCs or a T cell subset sorted from them (not recorded which). The receptors were gathered from a man between 18 and 29 years old who had mild COVID-19 (a few samples of this study predate the infection). Cell type and time point are not known.

The chain has TRBV12-5 and TRBJ1-5; a possible D gene is TRBD1 (5 bases). With 1 base removed from V and 6 bases from J, the gap between germline ends came to 7 bases. The CDR3 loop spans 13 amino acids. Looked up from germline, CDR1 is LGHNT and CDR2 is FRNRAP. The CDR3 DNA is TGTGCTAGTGGTTTGGGACAGCGTCAGCCCCAGCATTTT. Translating it yields CASGLGQRQPQHF.

The CDR3 region is CASSQDESRIYGYTF. CDR3 coding DNA: TGCGCCAGCAGCCAAGATGAGAGCAGGATCTATGGCTACACCTTC. The V call is TRBV4-3, the J call TRBJ1-2; D gene unclear. The length of the CDR3 is 15 residues. Trimming shortened V by 0 bases and J by 4 bases, and 12 bases separated the two germline ends. CDR1 and CDR2 from the germline V gene are LGHNA and YSLEER.

This chain connects TRBV7-2 to TRBJ1-6, with TRBD1 matching over 7 bases. CDR3 length: 13 amino acids. J lost 10 bases, V lost 6 bases, and 6 bases had no gene match. Germline values: CDR1 SGHTA, CDR2 FQGNSA. The CDR3 bases are TGTGCCAGCAGACGGGACAGAGGATCACCCCTCCACTTT. It encodes CASRRDRGSPLHF.

The chain combines TRBV7-9 with TRBJ1-1, with TRBD1 matching 7 bases. J lost 1 base, V lost 5 bases, and 7 bases had no gene match. The CDR3 contains 15 residues. The germline gives CDR1 SEHNR, CDR2 FQNEAQ (reference sequence). The CDR3 coding sequence is TGTGCCAGCAGCAAGCTGACAGGGACGAACACTGAAGCTTTCTTT. This gives the protein CASSKLTGTNTEAFF.

This clonotype turned up a few times. The chain uses TRBV5-1 and TRBJ1-4, with a weak D call TRBD1 (5 bases). V lost 4 bases and J 0 bases, leaving 10 bases between the germline ends. The CDR3 consists of 15 residues. Germline-derived CDR1 and CDR2 are SGHRS and YFSETQ. The CDR3 spells CASSAGGTTNEKLFF. The CDR3 nucleotides are TGCGCCAGCAGCGCGGGGGGAACAACTAATGAAAAACTGTTTTTT.

This clonotype showed up just a few times. The chain combines TRBV28 with TRBJ2-6, with 8 bases aligning to TRBD2. V shed 8 bases, J shed 4 bases, and the junction held 13 bases outside the gene matches. This CDR3 spans 17 amino acids. Germline V gene lookup returns CDR1 MDHEN and CDR2 SYDVKM. CDR3 DNA sequence: TGTGCCAGCTTGGCTAGCGGGCTCCTTTTCGGGGCCAACGTCCTGACTTTC. This translates into CASLASGLLFGANVLTF.

The chain combines TRBV5-1 with TRBJ2-1; D not resolved. The germline CDR1 and CDR2 sequences are SGHRS and YFSETQ. There are 12 residues in the CDR3. V lost 4 bases to trimming and J lost 9 bases, with 11 bases between them. The CDR3 sequence: CASSIGASEQFF. The CDR3 coding sequence is TGCGCCAGCAGCATAGGTGCGAGTGAGCAGTTCTTC. The full variable domain, in which reference TRBV5-1 and TRBJ2-1 provide the parts outside the CDR3, is KAGVTQTPRYLIKTRGQQVTLSCSPISGHRSVSWYQQTPGQGLQFLFEYFSETQRNKGNFPGRFSGRQFSNSRSEMNVSTLELGDSALYLCASSIGASEQFFGPGTRLTVL.

This clonotype was observed at least ten times. This chain connects TRBV5-1 to TRBJ1-2; 7 bases fit TRBD1. The V gene's germline CDR1 is SGHRS and CDR2 YFSETQ. V was clipped by 4 bases and J by 3 bases; unmatched bases: 6. The CDR3 has 14 residues. CDR3 bases: TGCGCCAGCAGCCCAGGACAGGAAGACTATGGCTACACCTTC. Residues: CASSPGQEDYGYTF.

The rearrangement joins TRBV7-2 to TRBJ2-3; D might be TRBD1 (5 bases). CDR1 and CDR2 from the germline V gene are SGHTA and FQGNSA. Trimming stripped 2 bases from V and 4 bases from J, with 13 bases between. This CDR3 comprises 15 residues. CDR3 bases: TGTGCCAGCAGCTTAAGGTACAGGTCGTCAGATACGCAGTATTTT. It yields the protein CASSLRYRSSDTQYF.

This rearrangement joins TRBV12-3 or TRBV12-4 to TRBJ2-5; no firm D call. CDR3 size: 13 residues. V dropped 3 bases and J dropped 5 bases, with 10 bases sitting between them. CDR3 bases: TGTGCCAGCAGTTTCGGGCGGCCCGAGACCCAGTACTTC. Amino acid sequence: CASSFGRPETQYF.

CDR3 in amino acids: CASSLRTRDTEAFF. As DNA, the CDR3 is TGTGCCAGCAGCTTAAGGACACGGGACACTGAAGCTTTCTTT. This sequence joins TRBV7-2 and TRBJ1-1; D perhaps matches TRBD1 (5 bases). V was pared by 2 bases and J by 3 bases, with 10 bases between. The CDR3 has 14 residues. Germline CDR1 SGHTA, CDR2 FQGNSA. The variable domain in full, with the rest retrieved from reference TRBV7-2 and TRBJ1-1, is GAGVSQSPSNKVTEKGKDVELRCDPISGHTALYWYRQSLGQGLEFLIYFQGNSAPDKSGLPSDRFSAERTGGSVSTLTIQRTQQEDSAVYLCASSLRTRDTEAFFGQGTRLTVV.

There are many counts of this clonotype. The rearrangement links TRBV12-3 or TRBV12-4 to TRBJ1-4; D not resolved. CDR3 length: 15 residues. The ends were cut back, 6 bases at V and 11 bases at J, with 22 bases in the middle. The CDR3 loop is CASSRLLSERPKLFF. CDR3 bases: TGTGCCAGCAGCCGGCTCCTCTCGGAGCGGCCCAAACTGTTTTTT.

This clonotype was seen a handful of times. This chain links TRBV20-1 with TRBJ2-5, with a tentative D call TRBD2 (5 bases). The CDR3 extends over 14 amino acids. Trimming took off 1 base at V and 7 bases at J, with 16 bases between the two ends. Germline lookup yields CDR1 DFQATT and CDR2 SNEGSKA (reference sequence). DNA for the CDR3: TGCAGTGCTAGAGGTGCAGCCACCCGGGGGACCCAGTACTTC. This encodes CSARGAATRGTQYF.

The V and J genes are TRBV5-1 and TRBJ1-1; TRBD1 matches at 7 bases. Germline values: CDR1 SGHRS, CDR2 YFSETQ. V shed 4 bases, J shed 8 bases, and the junction held 14 bases outside the gene matches. The CDR3 totals 15 residues. In DNA, the CDR3 is TGCGCCAGCAGCCCCATTACCGGGACAGATTCAGAAGCTTTCTTT. The encoded protein is CASSPITGTDSEAFF.

At least ten counts were recorded for this clonotype. J is TRBJ2-3 and V is TRBV29-1; 7 bases are a match to TRBD1. The V gene end was trimmed by 6 bases and the J gene end by 6 bases; junction bases not matched to a gene: 9. The CDR3 length is 13 residues. Germline CDR1 reads SQVTM; CDR2 reads ANQGSEA. CDR3 sequence reads: CSVGPTTGDTQYF. The CDR3 DNA reads TGCAGCGTAGGACCGACGACAGGGGATACGCAGTATTTT.

The sample holds many counts of this clonotype. V and J are TRBV5-1 and TRBJ2-7; 11 nucleotides align to TRBD1. The length of the CDR3 is 17 residues. The ends lost 4 bases at V and 2 bases at J; junction bases unmatched: 11. Germline CDR1 and CDR2: SGHRS and YFSETQ. This CDR3 is CASSRGQGAMLPYEQYF. The CDR3 nucleotides are TGCGCCAGCAGCCGAGGACAGGGGGCGATGCTTCCCTACGAGCAGTACTTC.

This clonotype was detected many times. The chain is built from TRBV6-2 or TRBV6-3 and TRBJ1-6; a possible D gene is TRBD1 (6 bases). The V and J ends lost 7 bases and 10 bases respectively, with 11 bases between them. There are 12 residues in the CDR3. From germline, CDR1 is MNHEY and CDR2 SVGEGT. CDR3 coding DNA: TGTGCCAGCACCAGGACAGAATCACCCCTCCACTTT. Its protein is CASTRTESPLHF.

To note about this clonotype: It is unclear where the CDR3 begins or ends on the DNA, so no DNA is shown, and the CDR3 is as TCRdb lists it. The chain is built from TRBV19 and TRBJ2-7; the table's D call, TRBD1, has no DNA check behind it. The length of the CDR3 is 16 amino acids, counting both ends. In germline, CDR1 is LNHDA, CDR2 SQIVND (reference sequence). The CDR3 is CASTSGGARSSYEQYV.

The chain links TRBV7-9 to TRBJ2-1; D is ambiguous. V lost 3 bases and J 8 bases, leaving 5 bases between the germline ends. The CDR3 length is 11 residues. Germline V gene sequence: CDR1 SEHNR, CDR2 FQNEAQ (reference sequence). The CDR3 is CASSFIHEQFF. The CDR3 DNA follows: TGTGCCAGCAGCTTCATCCATGAGCAGTTCTTC.

V gene TRBV7-9 combines with J gene TRBJ2-7; TRBD1 is a possible D gene (6 bases). Looked up from germline, CDR1 is SEHNR and CDR2 is FQNEAQ (reference sequence). The CDR3 spans 13 residues. V was cut by 1 base and J by 6 bases, with 10 bases left in between. This chain's CDR3 is CASSLVGGGEQYV. The CDR3 DNA reads as TGTGCCAGCAGCTTAGTTGGGGGCGGCGAGCAGTACGTC.